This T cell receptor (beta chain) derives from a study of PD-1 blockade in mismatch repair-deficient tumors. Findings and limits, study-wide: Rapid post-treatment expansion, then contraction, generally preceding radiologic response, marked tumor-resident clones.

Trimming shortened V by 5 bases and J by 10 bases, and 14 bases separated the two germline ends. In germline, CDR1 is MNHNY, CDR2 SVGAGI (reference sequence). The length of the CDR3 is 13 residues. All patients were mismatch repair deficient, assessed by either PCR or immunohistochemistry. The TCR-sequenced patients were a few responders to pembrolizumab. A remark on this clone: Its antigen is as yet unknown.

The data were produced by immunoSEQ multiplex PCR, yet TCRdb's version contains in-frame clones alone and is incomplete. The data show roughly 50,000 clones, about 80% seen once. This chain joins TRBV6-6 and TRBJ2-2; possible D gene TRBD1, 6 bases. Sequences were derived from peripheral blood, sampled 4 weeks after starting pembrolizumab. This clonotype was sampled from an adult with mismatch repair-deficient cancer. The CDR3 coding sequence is TGTGCCAGCAGTCCAGCAGGGGCTACGGAGCTGTTTTTT. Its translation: CASSPAGATELFF.